The 23 T cell receptor beta chains given below trace back to one sample, sequenced in a study of somatic mutations in cytotoxic T cells in rheumatoid arthritis. The data were produced by immunoSEQ multiplex PCR, yet TCRdb's version contains in-frame clones alone and is incomplete. The sample has some 16,000 clones, about four fifths seen once; the top ten hold about 22%. Sequences were obtained from CD8+ T cells sorted from blood. These receptors came from an adult with rheumatoid arthritis.

This clone was seen more than once but under ten times. V is TRBV2 and J is TRBJ1-2, with D unclear. The CDR3 loop spans 16 amino acids. Per germline, CDR1 SNHLY and CDR2 FYNNEI. V dropped 2 bases and J dropped 8 bases, with 21 bases sitting between them. The CDR3 region is CASSETKPPAASGYTF. The CDR3 coding sequence is TGTGCCAGCAGTGAAACAAAACCACCGGCGGCAAGCGGCTACACCTTC.

The gene calls are TRBV6-5 and TRBJ2-1; 8 bases agree with TRBD2. Germline lookup yields CDR1 MNHEY and CDR2 SVGAGI. There are 15 residues in the CDR3. The V and J ends lost 2 bases and 6 bases, in that order; junction bases with no gene match: 6. The CDR3 region is CASSYGQREFNEQFF. CDR3 in DNA: TGTGCCAGCAGTTACGGCCAGCGGGAGTTCAATGAGCAGTTCTTC.

The V gene is TRBV27, the J gene TRBJ2-7; D is ambiguous. The V gene's germline CDR1 is MNHEY and CDR2 SMNVEV (reference sequence). The ends were cut back, 0 bases at V and 1 base at J, with 13 bases in the middle. The CDR3 runs to 16 residues. CDR3 loop: CASSLSTGHVSYEQYF. Written as DNA, the CDR3 is TGTGCCAGCAGTTTATCTACCGGGCATGTGTCCTACGAGCAGTACTTC.

By share, this clone counts as medium-sized. The chain employs TRBV18 and TRBJ2-1; D gene unclear. The CDR3 consists of 14 residues. The germline V gene has CDR1 KGHSH and CDR2 LQKENI. Trimming stripped 0 bases from V and 8 bases from J, with 11 bases between. CDR3 DNA: TGTGCCAGCTCACCACCTTTACCGGTGGATGAGCAGTTCTTC. This translates into CASSPPLPVDEQFF.

This clone has a handful of counts. CDR3 residues: CASSPTERYEQYF. CDR3 nucleotides: TGTGCCAGTAGTCCTACCGAGAGGTACGAGCAGTACTTC. The chain carries TRBV19 and TRBJ2-7; D unclear. Trimming cost V 5 bases and J 4 bases, with 12 bases left between them. The CDR3 extends over 13 amino acids. Germline CDR1 and CDR2: LNHDA and SQIVND (reference sequence). Complete variable domain (other parts from reference TRBV19 and TRBJ2-7): DGGITQSPKYLFRKEGQNVTLSCEQNLNHDAMYWYRQDPGQGLRLIYYSQIVNDFQKGDIAEGYSVSREKKESFPLTVTSAQKNPTAFYLCASSPTERYEQYFGPGTRLTVT.

The chain carries TRBV5-1 and TRBJ2-1; no definite D call. V lost 5 bases to trimming and J lost 3 bases, with 9 bases between them. Germline V gives CDR1 SGHRS, CDR2 YFSETQ. The CDR3 extends over 13 amino acids. Here the CDR3 DNA reads TGCGCCAGCAGACCAGATCGCTACAATGAGCAGTTCTTC. It encodes CASRPDRYNEQFF.

The chain combines TRBV11-2 with TRBJ2-3, with D possibly matching TRBD2 (6 bases). Germline CDR1 reads SGHAT; CDR2 reads FQNNGV. V lost 5 bases and J 2 bases, leaving 20 bases between the germline ends. The CDR3 runs to 17 residues. The DNA for the CDR3 is TGTGCCAGCAGCAAACAACGGGAGAACCTTCCCACAGATACGCAGTATTTT. It encodes CASSKQRENLPTDTQYF.

This clone was seen only once. The rearrangement joins TRBV5-6 to TRBJ1-2, with D maybe TRBD1 (6 bases). The germline V and J ends were trimmed by 3 bases and 8 bases, with 26 bases remaining between them. Germline V CDR1 and CDR2: SGHDT, YYEEEE. The CDR3 consists of 17 residues. The CDR3 nucleotides are TGTGCCAGCAGCTCTGAATTTGGGCAGGGGACAATTGACGGCTACACCTTC. Amino acid sequence: CASSSEFGQGTIDGYTF.

The chain links TRBV28 to TRBJ2-7; D unresolved. This CDR3 is 13 amino acids long. Germline V gives CDR1 MDHEN, CDR2 SYDVKM. The germline V and J ends were trimmed by 6 bases and 4 bases, with 13 bases remaining between them. In DNA form, the CDR3 reads TGTGCCAGCAGCCTAGACTTTGAATACGAGCAGTACTTC. This gives the protein CASSLDFEYEQYF.

The gene calls are TRBV27 and TRBJ1-2; possible D gene TRBD1, 5 bases. Germline CDR1 and CDR2: MNHEY and SMNVEV (reference sequence). Trimming removed 5 bases at V and 5 bases at J, with 15 bases between. The CDR3 is 14 residues long. CDR3 sequence reads: CASSPGPRGYGYTF. The CDR3 region has the DNA TGTGCCAGCAGTCCGGGGCCCCGTGGATATGGCTACACCTTC.

This rearrangement joins TRBV4-3 to TRBJ2-7; 13 bases are a match to TRBD2. J gave up 1 base and V 3 bases, and 3 bases lay outside the gene matches. Germline V CDR1 and CDR2: LGHNA, YSLEER. This CDR3 contains 16 residues. CDR3 bases: TGCGCCAGCAGCCAGGGGACTAGCGGGGATTCCTACGAGCAGTACTTC. As protein: CASSQGTSGDSYEQYF.

V and J are TRBV27 and TRBJ1-1; D is uncertain. V lost 4 bases and J lost 5, with 8 bases in between. The CDR3 runs to 12 residues. Germline-derived CDR1 and CDR2 are MNHEY and SMNVEV (reference sequence). The DNA for the CDR3 is TGTGCCAGCAGTTCACGCGGGACTGAAGCTTTCTTT. Translating gives CASSSRGTEAFF.

This clone was observed a handful of times. CDR3 amino acids: CASNEREGGEQFF. Here the CDR3 DNA reads TGTGCCAGCAACGAACGGGAGGGAGGTGAGCAGTTCTTC. This chain uses TRBV19 with TRBJ2-1; 8 nucleotides align to TRBD2. V gave up 9 bases and J gave up 9 bases; unmatched junction bases: 10. The germline CDR1 and CDR2 sequences are LNHDA and SQIVND (reference sequence). The CDR3 has 13 amino acids. Full variable domain (remainder filled in from reference TRBV19 and TRBJ2-1): DGGITQSPKYLFRKEGQNVTLSCEQNLNHDAMYWYRQDPGQGLRLIYYSQIVNDFQKGDIAEGYSVSREKKESFPLTVTSAQKNPTAFYLCASNEREGGEQFFGPGTRLTVL.

Only a few counts were recorded for this clone. The rearrangement links TRBV2 to TRBJ1-2; no clear D. V was clipped by 5 bases and J by 8 bases, with 27 bases between them. Germline V gene sequence: CDR1 SNHLY, CDR2 FYNNEI. The CDR3 contains 17 residues. CDR3 in DNA: TGTGCCAGCAGTTTAATAGGGAACGATAGGGTACCTATGGGCTACACCTTC. Translation gives CASSLIGNDRVPMGYTF.

The chain joins TRBV6-4 to TRBJ2-3; 13 nucleotides line up with TRBD2. The CDR3 consists of 16 residues. Germline CDR1 reads MRHNA; CDR2 reads SNTAGT. The junction had 4 bases not matched to a gene; V was cut back by 2 bases and J by 5 bases. In nucleotides, the CDR3 is TGTGCCAGCAGTGACGGACTAGCGGGAGCTGGAGATACGCAGTATTTT. It specifies CASSDGLAGAGDTQYF.

The J gene is TRBJ2-3, the V gene TRBV7-8; 13 nucleotides align to TRBD2. The CDR3 extends over 19 amino acids. Losses at the gene ends were 4 bases for V and 0 bases for J; bases not matched to a gene: 10. Germline V gene sequence: CDR1 SGHVS, CDR2 FQNEAQ. The CDR3 DNA sequence: TGTGCCAGCAGCTCCCTACTAGCGGGAGGGCCCCCTAGCACAGATACGCAGTATTTT. It specifies CASSSLLAGGPPSTDTQYF.

The chain carries TRBV11-3 and TRBJ2-5; 14 positions match TRBD2. J was trimmed by 5 bases and V by 5 bases; bases with no gene match: 10. Germline V gene data show CDR1 as SGHNT and CDR2 as YENEEA. The CDR3 consists of 17 residues. The CDR3 DNA follows: TGTGCCAGCAGCGCGCGGACTAGCGGGAGGCTCGGGGAGACCCAGTACTTC. It translates to CASSARTSGRLGETQYF.

The J gene is TRBJ2-5, the V gene TRBV19, with 7 bases aligning to TRBD1. Trimming at V came to 4 bases and at J to 0 bases, leaving 11 bases not matched to a gene. CDR3 size: 17 residues. The germline CDR1 and CDR2 sequences are LNHDA and SQIVND (reference sequence). The CDR3 DNA reads TGTGCCAGTAGTACTCTTCCGGGACAGACCAACCAAGAGACCCAGTACTTC. The encoded protein is CASSTLPGQTNQETQYF.

The chain links TRBV5-1 to TRBJ2-7; D uncertain. CDR3 size: 14 residues. Trimming shortened V by 4 bases and J by 3 bases, and 14 bases separated the two germline ends. Germline V gene data show CDR1 as SGHRS and CDR2 as YFSETQ. CDR3 in amino acids: CASSPYTAYYEQYF. CDR3 sequence (DNA): TGCGCCAGCAGCCCTTATACAGCTTACTACGAGCAGTACTTC. The whole variable domain, remainder taken from reference TRBV5-1 and TRBJ2-7, is KAGVTQTPRYLIKTRGQQVTLSCSPISGHRSVSWYQQTPGQGLQFLFEYFSETQRNKGNFPGRFSGRQFSNSRSEMNVSTLELGDSALYLCASSPYTAYYEQYFGPGTRLTVT.

The CDR3 DNA reads as TGTGCCAGCAGCTTGCGAGGGGCTCCCGGAAACACCATATATTTT. This gives the protein CASSLRGAPGNTIYF. The genes are TRBV11-3 and TRBJ1-3; possible D gene TRBD1, 5 bases. Per germline, CDR1 SGHNT and CDR2 YENEEA. V was cut by 3 bases and J by 4 bases, with 13 bases left in between. There are 15 residues in the CDR3.

The rearrangement uses TRBV7-9 and TRBJ2-7; no reliable D call. The CDR3 runs 16 residues. Trimming stripped 5 bases from V and 0 bases from J, with 17 bases between. The germline V gene encodes CDR1 SEHNR and CDR2 FQNEAQ (reference sequence). CDR3 in amino acids: CASSLIGKESSYEQYF. The CDR3 DNA is TGTGCCAGCAGCCTTATAGGTAAAGAAAGCTCCTACGAGCAGTACTTC.

The chain is built from TRBV28 and TRBJ1-3, with 7 bases fitting TRBD1. The CDR3 runs to 15 residues. After removal of 6 bases from V and 0 bases from J, the junction contained 5 bases not matched to a gene. Germline lookup yields CDR1 MDHEN and CDR2 SYDVKM. The DNA of the CDR3 is TGTGCCAGCAGGGCAGACAGGGTCTCTGGAAACACCATATATTTT. Encoded protein: CASRADRVSGNTIYF.

V is TRBV13 and J is TRBJ2-7; D assignment may be TRBD1 or TRBD2 (6 bases each). V dropped 8 bases and J dropped 2 bases, with 16 bases sitting between them. The germline CDR1 and CDR2 sequences are PRHDT and FYEKMQ (reference sequence). This CDR3 has 14 amino acids. The DNA for the CDR3 is TGTGCCAGCTCCATACAGGGCGGGGCCTACGAGCAGTACTTC. As protein: CASSIQGGAYEQYF.